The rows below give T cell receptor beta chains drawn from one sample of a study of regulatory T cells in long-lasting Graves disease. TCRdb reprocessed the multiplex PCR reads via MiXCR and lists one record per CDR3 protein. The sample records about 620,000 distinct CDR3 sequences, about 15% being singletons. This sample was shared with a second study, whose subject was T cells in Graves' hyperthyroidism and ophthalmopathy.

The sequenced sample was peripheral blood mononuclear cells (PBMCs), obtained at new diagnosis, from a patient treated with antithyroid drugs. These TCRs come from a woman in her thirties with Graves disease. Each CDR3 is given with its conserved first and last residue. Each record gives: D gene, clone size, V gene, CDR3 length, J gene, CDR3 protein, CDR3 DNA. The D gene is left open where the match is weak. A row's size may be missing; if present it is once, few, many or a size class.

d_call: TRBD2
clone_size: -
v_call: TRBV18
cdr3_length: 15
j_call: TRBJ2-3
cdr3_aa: CASSPLGRIGDTQYF
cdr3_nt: TGTGCCAGCTCACCACTCGGGAGGATCGGAGATACGCAGTATTTT

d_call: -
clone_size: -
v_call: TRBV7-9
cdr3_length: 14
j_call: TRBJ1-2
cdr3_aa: CASSLTQANYGYTF
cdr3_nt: TGTGCCAGCAGCTTAACTCAAGCTAACTATGGCTACACCTTC

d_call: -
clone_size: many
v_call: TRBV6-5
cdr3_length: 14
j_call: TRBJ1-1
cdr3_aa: CATCYGALNTEAFF
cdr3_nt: TGTGCCACCTGTTACGGGGCTTTGAACACTGAAGCTTTCTTT

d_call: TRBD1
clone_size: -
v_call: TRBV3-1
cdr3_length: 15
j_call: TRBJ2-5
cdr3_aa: CASSQGQGLGETQYF
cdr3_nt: TGTGCCAGCAGCCAAGGACAGGGGTTGGGAGAGACCCAGTACTTC

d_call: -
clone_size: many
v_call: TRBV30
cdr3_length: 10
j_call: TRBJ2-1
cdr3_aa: CAWGGREQFF
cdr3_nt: TGTGCCTGGGGCGGACGGGAGCAGTTCTTC

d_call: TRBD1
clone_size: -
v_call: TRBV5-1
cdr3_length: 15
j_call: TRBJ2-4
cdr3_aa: CASSLTGGSKNIQYF
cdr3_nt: TGCGCCAGCAGCTTAACAGGGGGGTCCAAAAACATTCAGTACTTC

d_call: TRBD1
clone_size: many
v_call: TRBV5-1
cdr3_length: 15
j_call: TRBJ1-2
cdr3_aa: CASSLPGQDAYGYTF
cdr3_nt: TGCGCCAGCAGCTTACCGGGACAGGACGCCTATGGCTACACCTTC

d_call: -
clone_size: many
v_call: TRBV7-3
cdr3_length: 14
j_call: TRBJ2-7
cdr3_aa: CASSLQGGLNEQYF
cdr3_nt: TGTGCCAGCAGCTTACAGGGGGGCCTGAACGAGCAGTACTTC

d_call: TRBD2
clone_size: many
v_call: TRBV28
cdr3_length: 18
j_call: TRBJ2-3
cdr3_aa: CASSAPLGLADGSDTQYF
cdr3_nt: TGTGCCAGCAGCGCCCCATTGGGACTAGCAGACGGATCAGATACGCAGTATTTT

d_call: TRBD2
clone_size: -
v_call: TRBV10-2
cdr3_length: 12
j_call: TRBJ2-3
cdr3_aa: CATGLAGDTQYF
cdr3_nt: TGCGCCACCGGACTAGCGGGAGATACGCAGTATTTT

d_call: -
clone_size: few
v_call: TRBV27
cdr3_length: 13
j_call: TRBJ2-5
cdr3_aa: CASSWRVRETQYF
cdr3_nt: TGTGCCAGCAGCTGGCGGGTCAGGGAGACCCAGTACTTC

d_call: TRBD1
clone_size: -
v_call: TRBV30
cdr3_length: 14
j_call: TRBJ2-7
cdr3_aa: CAWRGDRVTREQYF
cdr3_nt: TGTGCCTGGAGGGGGGACAGGGTTACTCGCGAGCAGTACTTC

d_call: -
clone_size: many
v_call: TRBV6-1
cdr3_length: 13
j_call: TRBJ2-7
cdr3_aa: CASGHRVSYEQYF
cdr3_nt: TGTGCCAGCGGGCACAGGGTCTCCTACGAGCAGTACTTC

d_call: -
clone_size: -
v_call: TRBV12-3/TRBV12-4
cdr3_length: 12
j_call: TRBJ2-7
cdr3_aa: CASREANYEQYF
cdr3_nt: TGTGCCAGCAGGGAGGCAAACTACGAGCAGTACTTC

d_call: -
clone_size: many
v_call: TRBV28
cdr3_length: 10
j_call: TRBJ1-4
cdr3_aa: CASMGEKLFF
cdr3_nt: TGTGCCAGCATGGGTGAAAAACTGTTTTTT

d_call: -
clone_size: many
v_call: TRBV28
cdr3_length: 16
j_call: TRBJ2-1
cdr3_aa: CASSGGAAFQYNEQFF
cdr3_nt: TGTGCCAGCAGTGGGGGAGCGGCCTTCCAATACAATGAGCAGTTCTTC

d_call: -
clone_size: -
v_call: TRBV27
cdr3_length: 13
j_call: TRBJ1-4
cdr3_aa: CASSGTATEKLFF
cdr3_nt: TGTGCCAGCTCAGGGACGGCCACTGAAAAACTGTTTTTT

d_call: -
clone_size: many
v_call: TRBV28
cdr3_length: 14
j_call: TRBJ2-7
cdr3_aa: CASSFLEGSYEQYF
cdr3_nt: TGTGCCAGCAGTTTTTTGGAGGGCAGCTACGAGCAGTACTTC

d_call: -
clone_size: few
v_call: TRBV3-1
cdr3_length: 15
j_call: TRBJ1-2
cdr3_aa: CASSAQGGVGYGYTF
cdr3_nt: TGTGCCAGCAGCGCACAGGGTGGGGTCGGCTATGGCTACACCTTC

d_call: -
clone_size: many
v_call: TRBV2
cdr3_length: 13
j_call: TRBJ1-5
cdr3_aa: CASRDRQVQPQHF
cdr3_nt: TGTGCCAGCAGGGATCGGCAGGTTCAGCCCCAGCATTTT

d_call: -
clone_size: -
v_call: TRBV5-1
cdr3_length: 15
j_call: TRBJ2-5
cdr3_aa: CASSWTVGAEETQYF
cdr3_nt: TGCGCCAGCAGCTGGACCGTGGGGGCAGAGGAGACCCAGTACTTC

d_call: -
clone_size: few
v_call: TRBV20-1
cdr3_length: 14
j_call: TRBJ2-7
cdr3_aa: CSARSAESTYEQYF
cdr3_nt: TGCAGTGCTAGGTCGGCGGAATCAACCTACGAGCAGTACTTC

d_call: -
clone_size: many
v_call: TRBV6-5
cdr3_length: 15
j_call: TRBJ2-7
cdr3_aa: CASSSSGLGKYEQYF
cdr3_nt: TGTGCCAGCAGTTCGAGCGGGCTAGGAAAATACGAGCAGTACTTC

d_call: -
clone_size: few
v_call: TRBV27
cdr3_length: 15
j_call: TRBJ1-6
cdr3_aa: CASKPEGALNSPLHF
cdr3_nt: TGTGCCAGCAAACCCGAGGGAGCTCTGAATTCACCCCTCCACTTT